This T cell receptor beta chain was sequenced for a study of blood T cell repertoires in COVID-19 (TCRdb year 2020). Background on the whole study: Samples covering the acute and convalescent phases of COVID-19 were provided by collaborators in the United States, Italy and Spain. The prospective study material was composed of cDNA or gDNA derived from T cells, B-cell-depleted T cells, or PBMCs. Subjects who had been exposed to COVID-19, were actively infected with it, or had recovered from it provided the deeply sampled blood TCRbeta repertoires that made up the dataset. The repertoires were released in a freely available public database meant as a resource for research on the immune response to SARS-CoV-2. Samples came from the ongoing ImmuneRACE study (first 160 participants) plus 1,254 subjects from 6 global collaborators. A de-identified subject ID, COVID-19 status, age in years and sex were almost always included in the sample metadata. Where available, HLA class I and class II types were obtained from metadata supplied by the sample provider rather than from assay-based typing.

V has 4 bases trimmed and J has 1 base trimmed; junction bases matching no gene number 15. Reading the germline V gene (reference sequence) gives CDR1 GTSNPN and CDR2 SVGIG. Measured from the cysteine to the phenylalanine, the CDR3 is 17 residues long. This entry keeps only the CDR3 DNA: 51 bases, framed from base 1. A remark on this clone: No antigen is known for it. There are no base qualities to consult, and no much larger clone falls within one base.

Paper-wide results and their limitations: The amount of clinical and demographic metadata varied by source and participant and was provided uncurated.

Each collaborating institution followed its own protocols to collect whole blood in K2EDTA tubes. Collaborator samples were shipped for TCRbeta analysis as frozen whole blood, isolated PBMCs, or DNA extracted from either sample type. The immunoSEQ Assay, a bias-controlled multiplex PCR, was used to amplify TCRbeta CDR3 regions from genomic DNA. In the source study's methods: Within the assay, amplification of reference gene primers was used to estimate how many nucleated cells each sample contained. To quantify the absolute abundance of each unique TCRbeta CDR3 rearrangement, sequence reads were collapsed and filtered. For each sample, productive Simpson clonality was calculated as the square root of Simpson's diversity index across productive rearrangements. What TCRdb holds here is the immuneACCESS table cut down to in-frame rearrangements. Part of the clones is not present; checked against another copy, under half of the missing clones reflect an unresolved V gene, and the others are unexplained. That table is the source of V, J and clone size, and D and trimming were worked out from the DNA. The sample has fewer than 90,000 clones on record, roughly nine tenths of them singletons. The top ten constitute about 15% of the sample.

This receptor was taken from a male donor with acute or convalescent COVID-19. Sequenced sample: peripheral blood. This sequence uses TRBV30 and TRBJ1-1, with 7 bases matching TRBD1. The nucleotide sequence is TGTGCCTGGATTGGTTTGAGAGGGGGCGCCGAGAACACTGAAGCTTTCTTT. It translates to CAWIGLRGGAENTEAFF.